This T cell receptor (beta chain) was sequenced in a study of cytomegalovirus exposure and HLA in healthy donors. Broader study findings: TCR association rates varied by HLA locus in a later analysis, with DRB1 highest and HLA-C lowest.

Trimming removed 0 bases from V and 0 bases from J, with 19 bases in between. Germline V CDR1 and CDR2: LGHNA, YNFKEQ. The CDR3 is 19 residues long. Researchers ran the PCR with 60 Vbeta and 13 Jbeta primers. Per the study methods: An analysis that came later counted 80 million or so unique TCR beta chains, 10 million to 12 million shared. Only in-frame clones appear in the TCRdb table, and some are missing; sequencing was by immunoSEQ multiplex PCR. From that table come the V and J calls and clone size; the DNA was used to work out D and trimming. The table includes nearly 200,000 clones, around 79% detected once. About this clone itself: Its target is unknown.

This sequence originates from a male donor in good health and CMV-seropositive. The chain has TRBV4-2 and TRBJ2-3; tentatively, D is TRBD2 (6 bases). The sequenced material came from PBMCs. The CDR3 region has the DNA TGTGCCAGCAGCCAAGATTCGCCGGGCGGGATAGCTAGCACAGATACGCAGTATTTT. This gives the protein CASSQDSPGGIASTDTQYF.